Sequencing of this TCR beta chain was carried out in a study of blood T cell repertoires in COVID-19 (dated by TCRdb to the early 2020s). General notes on the study: Collaborator samples came from the United States, Italy and Spain and covered acute and convalescent phases of COVID-19. Samples were obtained from the ongoing ImmuneRACE study (first 160 participants) and from over a thousand subjects provided by 6 global collaborators. The prospective study material was composed of cDNA or gDNA derived from T cells, B-cell-depleted T cells, or PBMCs. A de-identified subject ID, COVID-19 status, age in years and sex were almost always included in the sample metadata. The repertoires were released in a freely available public database meant as a resource for research on the immune response to SARS-CoV-2. HLA class I and class II types, where available, came from metadata supplied by the sample provider rather than from assay-based typing. Subjects who had been exposed to COVID-19, were actively infected with it, or had recovered from it provided the deeply sampled blood TCRbeta repertoires that made up the dataset. Broad study findings and their caveats: How much clinical and demographic metadata was included differed by source and by participant, and the metadata was provided uncurated.

To note about this clone: It lacks a known antigen. One base away there is no much larger clone; base qualities are not given.

The immunoSEQ Assay, a bias-controlled multiplex PCR, was used to amplify TCRbeta CDR3 regions from genomic DNA. On the authors' methods: The number of nucleated cells in each sample was estimated from the amplification of reference gene primers within the assay. To quantify the absolute abundance of each unique TCRbeta CDR3 rearrangement, sequence reads were collapsed and filtered. For each sample, productive Simpson clonality was calculated by taking the square root of Simpson's diversity index across productive rearrangements. Not all clones reach the TCRdb copy of this immuneACCESS table, which keeps in-frame sequences only. Checked studies attribute under half of the gap to unresolved V genes and leave the rest unexplained. Clone size and the V and J calls come from that table; the DNA yielded D and trimming. The sample table lists about 190,000 clones, around 85% of them with a count of one. Of the sample, under 4% is held by the ten largest clones.

Participants in the prospective study were enrolled through a virtual design, were aged 18 to 89 years, and lived in roughly 24 United States geographic areas. Cohort assignment in the prospective study relied on participant-reported clinical history from a screening survey and a study questionnaire. Recovered participants in ImmuneRACE Cohort 3 were defined as having two consecutive negative NP/OP PCR tests, clearance from a healthcare professional, or resolution of symptoms. Mobile phlebotomists in the prospective study collected whole blood, serum and a nasopharyngeal or oropharyngeal swab from every participant. Additional blood draws and questionnaires over a 2-month period could optionally be provided by prospective study participants. Blood samples from the prospective study were shipped frozen or at room temperature prior to DNA extraction. There are 15 amino acids in the CDR3, from cysteine to phenylalanine inclusive. The kept DNA is CDR3 alone, 45 bases in frame from the first base. V is reduced by 6 bases and J by 3 bases, leaving a spacing of 14 bases between them. The germline V gene (reference sequence) sets CDR1 to WNHNN and CDR2 to SYGVQD.

The origin of this receptor is a woman aged 25 to 45 who had recovered from COVID-19. The chain is encoded by TRBV10-1 joined to TRBJ2-2; TRBD1 is possibly the D segment (5 matching bases). Sequencing was performed on PBMCs or T cells enriched from blood (not recorded which). The nucleotide sequence reads TGCGCCAGCAGCGAAGGGGAACTTGACACCGGGGAGCTGTTTTTT. Protein translation: CASSEGELDTGELFF.